The clone carrying this T cell receptor beta chain has at least ten counts. This sample stems from a study of T-cell reconstitution after alpha-beta-depleted transplantation in children. Per the germline V gene, CDR1 is PRHDT and CDR2 is FYEKMQ (reference sequence). V lost 2 bases and J 2 bases, leaving 9 bases between the germline ends. The CDR3 is 14 residues long. The TCRbeta library was prepared with unique molecular identifiers. Each CDR3 protein is one row after TCRdb ran MiXCR on the PCR reads. This sample has 170,000 or so distinct CDR3 sequences, with less than 8% found just once. The source of this sequence is a human donor who donated a stem cell graft to a child with Wiskott-Aldrich syndrome. The V and J genes are TRBV13 and TRBJ2-5; the D gene is possibly TRBD1 (5 bases). Material: PBMCs from the stem cell graft donor, obtained from the stem cell graft. The CDR3 sequence is CASSLKQGQETQYF. As DNA, the CDR3 is TGTGCCAGCAGCTTAAAGCAGGGACAAGAGACCCAGTACTTC.